This section outlines one T cell receptor (beta chain) sequence together with its context. Its antigen is still unknown. V lost 6 bases and J lost 5; bases outside the gene matches: 15. CDR1 SQVTM and CDR2 ANQGSEA come from the germline V gene. The CDR3 extends over 15 amino acids. This record belongs to a study of T cell responses to AZD1222 COVID-19 vaccine. General observations from the study: Spike-specific TCR breadth and depth went up after people got two AZD1222 doses. Only six or seven AZD1222 recipients were seropositive at baseline. Nearly half of spike-specific TCRs reportedly target variant regions that are unmutated in the B.1.351 and B.1.1.7 variants.

Libraries were prepared by immunoSEQ multiplex PCR; TCRdb keeps only in-frame clonotypes and omits some of them. The sample lists around 160,000 clones, approximately 90% seen once, with more than 12% in the top ten. The receptor was isolated from an adult in good health. V and J are TRBV29-1 and TRBJ1-2; 7 positions agree with TRBD1. Sample: peripheral blood, taken on day 0 of AZD1222 vaccination. The CDR3 DNA reads as TGCAGCGTAGCCCTCACAGGGGCAGGTCTATATGGCTACACCTTC. Translating it yields CSVALTGAGLYGYTF.